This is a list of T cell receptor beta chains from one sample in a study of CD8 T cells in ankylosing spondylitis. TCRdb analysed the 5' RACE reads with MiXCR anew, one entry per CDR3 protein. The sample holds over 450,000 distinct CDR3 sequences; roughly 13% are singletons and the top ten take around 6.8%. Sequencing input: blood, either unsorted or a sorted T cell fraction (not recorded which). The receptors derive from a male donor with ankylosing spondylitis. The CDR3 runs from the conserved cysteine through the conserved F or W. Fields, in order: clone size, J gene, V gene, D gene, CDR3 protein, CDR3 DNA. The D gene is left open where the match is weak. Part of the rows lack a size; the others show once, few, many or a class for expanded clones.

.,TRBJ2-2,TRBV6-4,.,CASRPGQTGVRTGELFF,TGTGCCAGCCGCCCGGGGCAAACTGGAGTTAGAACCGGGGAGCTGTTTTTT
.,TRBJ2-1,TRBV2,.,CASKAYNEQFF,TGTGCCAGCAAAGCCTACAATGAGCAGTTCTTC
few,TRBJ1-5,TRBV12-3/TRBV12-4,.,CASSPNRVNQPQHF,TGTGCCAGCAGTCCAAACAGGGTCAATCAGCCCCAGCATTTT
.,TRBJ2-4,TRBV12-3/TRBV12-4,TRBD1,CASRRTGNIQYF,TGTGCCAGCAGGAGGACAGGGAACATTCAGTACTTC
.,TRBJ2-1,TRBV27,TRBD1,CASSSTTGANEQFF,TGTGCCAGCAGTTCAACGACAGGGGCGAATGAGCAGTTCTTC
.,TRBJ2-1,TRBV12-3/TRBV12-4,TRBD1,CASRSTTGKSYNEQFF,TGTGCCAGCAGATCTACGACAGGGAAGTCCTACAATGAGCAGTTCTTC
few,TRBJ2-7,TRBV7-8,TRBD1,CASSPRTGVYEQYF,TGTGCCAGCAGCCCCCGGACAGGGGTCTACGAGCAGTACTTC
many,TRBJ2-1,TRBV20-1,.,CSARDATVPLNEQFF,TGCAGTGCTAGAGATGCGACGGTGCCCTTGAATGAGCAGTTCTTC
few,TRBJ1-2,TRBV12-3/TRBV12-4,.,CASRLTGINYGYTF,TGTGCCAGCAGACTGACAGGAATTAACTATGGCTACACCTTC
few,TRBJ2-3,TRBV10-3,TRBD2,CAIKPGLHTDTQYF,TGTGCCATCAAGCCGGGACTACATACAGATACGCAGTATTTT
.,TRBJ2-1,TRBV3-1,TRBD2,CASSPFLAGGLPTYNEQFF,TGTGCCAGCAGCCCCTTCCTAGCGGGGGGCCTCCCCACCTACAATGAGCAGTTCTTC
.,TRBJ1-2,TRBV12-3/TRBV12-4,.,CASSLEGDFYGYTF,TGTGCCAGCAGTTTAGAAGGGGACTTCTATGGCTACACCTTC
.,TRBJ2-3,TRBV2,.,CASSEREFRADTQYF,TGTGCCAGCAGTGAACGGGAGTTTAGGGCAGATACGCAGTATTTT
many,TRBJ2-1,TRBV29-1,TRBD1,CSVVLDRGSNEQFF,TGCAGCGTTGTCCTGGACAGGGGGAGCAATGAGCAGTTCTTC
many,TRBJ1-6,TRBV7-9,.,CASSDDPYSPLHF,TGTGCCAGCAGCGACGATCCTTATTCACCCCTCCACTTT
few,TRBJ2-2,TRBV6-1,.,CASIGGALANTGELFF,TGTGCCAGCATCGGAGGGGCGCTGGCGAACACCGGGGAGCTGTTTTTT
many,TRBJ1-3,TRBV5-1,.,CASSLDGAPGNTIYF,TGCGCCAGCAGCCTCGACGGGGCCCCCGGAAACACCATATATTTT
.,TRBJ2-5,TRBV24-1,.,CATSDLKMGVGETQYF,TGTGCCACCAGTGATTTGAAGATGGGGGTGGGGGAGACCCAGTACTTC
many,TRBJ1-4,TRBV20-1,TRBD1,CSASRTGPNEKLFF,TGCAGTGCTTCGAGGACAGGGCCTAATGAAAAACTGTTTTTT
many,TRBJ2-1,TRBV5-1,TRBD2,CASSPTGTSIGNEQFF,TGCGCCAGCAGCCCAACCGGGACTAGCATTGGTAATGAGCAGTTCTTC
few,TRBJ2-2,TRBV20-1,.,CSARGPARTGELFF,TGCAGTGCTAGAGGGCCAGCCAGGACCGGGGAGCTGTTTTTT
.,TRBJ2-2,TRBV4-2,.,CASSLSWNSGEGTGELFF,TGTGCCAGCAGCCTAAGTTGGAACAGCGGAGAAGGGACCGGGGAGCTGTTTTTT
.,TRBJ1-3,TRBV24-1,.,CATMDPGNTIYF,TGTGCCACGATGGATCCTGGAAACACCATATATTTT
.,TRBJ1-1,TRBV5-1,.,CASSLFPETNTEAFF,TGCGCCAGCAGCTTGTTTCCAGAGACGAACACTGAAGCTTTCTTT
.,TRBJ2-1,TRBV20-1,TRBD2,CSARDLTGGPDNEQFF,TGCAGTGCTAGAGATCTAACGGGAGGGCCGGACAATGAGCAGTTCTTC
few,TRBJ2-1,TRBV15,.,CATSSGLGVWSYNEQFF,TGTGCCACCAGCAGCGGTCTGGGGGTATGGTCCTACAATGAGCAGTTCTTC
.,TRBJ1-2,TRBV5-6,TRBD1,CASSFPEGDRGPRSRGYTF,TGTGCCAGCAGCTTCCCCGAGGGGGACAGGGGGCCTCGGAGCCGTGGCTACACCTTC
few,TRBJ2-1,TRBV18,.,CASSPPSRNEQFF,TGTGCCAGCTCACCACCGAGCCGGAATGAGCAGTTCTTC
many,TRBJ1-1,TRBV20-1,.,CSPAQRDGVGNTEAFF,TGCAGTCCCGCGCAAAGGGACGGAGTGGGGAACACTGAAGCTTTCTTT
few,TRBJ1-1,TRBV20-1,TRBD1,CSARDGRGPSAFF,TGCAGTGCTAGAGATGGGAGGGGGCCTTCGGCTTTCTTT
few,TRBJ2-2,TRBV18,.,CASSPGTTGELFF,TGTGCCAGCTCACCCGGCACCACCGGGGAGCTGTTTTTT
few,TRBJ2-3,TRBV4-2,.,CASSPQVAARTDTQYF,TGTGCCAGCAGCCCTCAGGTTGCGGCTCGTACAGATACGCAGTATTTT
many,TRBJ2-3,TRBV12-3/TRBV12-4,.,CASSFRGRVDTQYF,TGTGCCAGCAGTTTTAGGGGGAGGGTCGATACGCAGTATTTT
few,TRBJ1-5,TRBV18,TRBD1,CASSHGQGVNQPQHF,TGTGCCAGCTCACACGGACAGGGGGTCAATCAGCCCCAGCATTTT
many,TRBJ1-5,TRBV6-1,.,CASGEGHAQHF,TGTGCCAGCGGGGAGGGACATGCCCAGCATTTT
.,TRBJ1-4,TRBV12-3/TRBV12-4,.,CASSLDGSEKLFF,TGTGCCAGCAGTTTAGACGGCAGTGAAAAACTGTTTTTT
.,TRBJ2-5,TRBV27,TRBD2,CASSSGTSGRQYF,TGTGCCAGCAGTTCCGGGACTAGCGGGAGGCAGTACTTC
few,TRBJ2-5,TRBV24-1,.,CATSDQGQGWETQYF,TGTGCCACCAGTGACCAAGGGCAGGGATGGGAGACCCAGTACTTC
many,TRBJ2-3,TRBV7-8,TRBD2,CASSPGLAGYTDTQYF,TGTGCCAGCAGCCCCGGACTAGCGGGATACACAGATACGCAGTATTTT
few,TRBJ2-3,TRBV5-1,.,CASSLYGGKGTDTQYF,TGCGCCAGCAGCTTGTACGGCGGAAAAGGCACAGATACGCAGTATTTT
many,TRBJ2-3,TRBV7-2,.,CASSAFQDTQYF,TGTGCCAGCAGCGCATTTCAAGATACGCAGTATTTT
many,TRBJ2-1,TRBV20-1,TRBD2,CSPAQVASGRRLNEQFF,TGCAGTCCGGCCCAAGTGGCTAGCGGGAGACGATTGAATGAGCAGTTCTTC
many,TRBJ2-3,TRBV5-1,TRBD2,CATWDTSADTQYF,TGCGCCACCTGGGATACTAGCGCAGATACGCAGTATTTT
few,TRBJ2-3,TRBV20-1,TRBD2,CSARASGREGTQYF,TGCAGTGCTAGGGCTAGCGGGAGAGAAGGTACGCAGTATTTT
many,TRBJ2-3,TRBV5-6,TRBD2,CASSLNRLAGEEDTQYF,TGTGCCAGCAGCCTTAACCGACTAGCGGGAGAGGAAGATACGCAGTATTTT
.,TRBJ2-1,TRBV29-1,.,CSVEFRKNEQFF,TGCAGCGTTGAGTTTAGGAAAAATGAGCAGTTCTTC
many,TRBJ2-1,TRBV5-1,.,CASSLVPIQGNEQFF,TGCGCCAGCAGCTTGGTGCCGATCCAGGGTAATGAGCAGTTCTTC
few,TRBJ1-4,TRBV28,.,CASRPPTEKLFF,TGTGCCAGCAGGCCCCCAACAGAAAAACTGTTTTTT